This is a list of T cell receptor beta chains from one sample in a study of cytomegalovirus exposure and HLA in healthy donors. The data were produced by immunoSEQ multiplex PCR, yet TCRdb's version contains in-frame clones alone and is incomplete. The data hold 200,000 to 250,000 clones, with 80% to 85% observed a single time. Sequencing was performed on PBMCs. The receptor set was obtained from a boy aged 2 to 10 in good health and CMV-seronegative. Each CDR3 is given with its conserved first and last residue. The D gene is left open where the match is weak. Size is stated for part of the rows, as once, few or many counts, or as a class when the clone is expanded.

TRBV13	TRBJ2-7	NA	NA	TGTGCCAGCAGCTTAAGACAGGCGGTCCTTTACGAGCAGTACTTC	CASSLRQAVLYEQYF
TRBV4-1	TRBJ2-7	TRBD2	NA	TGCGCCAGCAGCCAAGTGGCGGGAGGGCCCTACGAGCAGTACTTC	CASSQVAGGPYEQYF
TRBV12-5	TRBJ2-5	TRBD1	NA	TGTGCTAGTAGCCAAGGGACAGGCCTTCAAGAGACCCAGTACTTC	CASSQGTGLQETQYF
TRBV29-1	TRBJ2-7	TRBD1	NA	TGCAGCGTTGCGGGACAGGGGACCTACGAGCAGTACTTC	CSVAGQGTYEQYF
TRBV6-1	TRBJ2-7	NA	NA	TGTGCCAGCACCGGTCGTCGGGGAGGCTACGAGCAGTACTTC	CASTGRRGGYEQYF
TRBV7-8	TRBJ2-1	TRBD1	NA	TGTGCCAGCAGCCATCGTCCCGAGACAGGGGGCAATGAGCAGTTCTTC	CASSHRPETGGNEQFF
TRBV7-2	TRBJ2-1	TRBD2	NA	TGTGCCAGCAGCTTAGTGATTAGCGGGAGCTCCTACAATGAGCAGTTCTTC	CASSLVISGSSYNEQFF
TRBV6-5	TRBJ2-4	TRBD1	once	TGTGCCAGCAGCCGGGACAGCGGAAACATTCAGTACTTC	CASSRDSGNIQYF
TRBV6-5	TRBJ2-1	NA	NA	TGTGCCAGCAGTTACTCGAAACTGGCGGGTGAGCAGTTCTTC	CASSYSKLAGEQFF
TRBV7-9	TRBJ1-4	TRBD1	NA	TGTGCCAGCAGCTTATCACGGGACAGGGGGATGTATAATGAAAAACTGTTTTTT	CASSLSRDRGMYNEKLFF
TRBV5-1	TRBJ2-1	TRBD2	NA	TGCGCCAGCAGCTTCCTAGCGGGGTACAATGAGCAGTTCTTC	CASSFLAGYNEQFF
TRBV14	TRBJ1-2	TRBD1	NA	TGTGCCAGCAGTGTGGACAGGGGGACCTATGGCTACACCTTC	CASSVDRGTYGYTF
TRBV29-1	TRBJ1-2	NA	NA	TGCAGCGTTTATTCGCCCCAGGGCGATAGCTACACCTTC	CSVYSPQGDSYTF
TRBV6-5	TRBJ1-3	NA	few	TGTGCCAGCACCAGTACAGGGACTGGAAACACCATATATTTT	CASTSTGTGNTIYF
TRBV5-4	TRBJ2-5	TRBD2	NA	TGTGCCAGCAGCCCCCCCGGGGGGAGGGAGACCCAGTACTTC	CASSPPGGRETQYF
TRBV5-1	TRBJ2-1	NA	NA	TGCGCCAGCAGCTTGGAGGGGACTCCCTACAATGAGCAGTTCTTC	CASSLEGTPYNEQFF
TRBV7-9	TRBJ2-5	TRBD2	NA	TGTGCCAGCAGCCGGACTAGCGGGAGTCGGGTCAGTGAGACCCAGTACTTC	CASSRTSGSRVSETQYF
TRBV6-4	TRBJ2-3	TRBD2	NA	TGTGCCAGCAGTCCCACAGCGGGGGCCTCAGATACGCAGTATTTT	CASSPTAGASDTQYF
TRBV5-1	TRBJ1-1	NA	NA	TGCGCCAGCAGCTGGGCAGCGAACACTGAAGCTTTCTTT	CASSWAANTEAFF
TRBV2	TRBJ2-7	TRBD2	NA	TGTGCCAGCAGTGACGACTCGACCGGGGGGTACGAGCAGTACTTC	CASSDDSTGGYEQYF
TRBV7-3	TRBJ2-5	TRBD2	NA	TGTGCCAGCAGCCAAAGCGGGGGACCCCAAGAGACCCAGTACTTC	CASSQSGGPQETQYF
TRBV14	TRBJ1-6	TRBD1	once	TGTGCCATAACAGGGGGCTATAATTCACCCCTCCACTTT	CAITGGYNSPLHF
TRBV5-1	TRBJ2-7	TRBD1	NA	TGCGCCAGCAGCTTGGAGACAGGGGCCCACGAGCAGTACTTC	CASSLETGAHEQYF
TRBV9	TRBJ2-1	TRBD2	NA	TGTGCCAGCAGCGTTGGGGCGGGGGGGCTGGATGAGCAGTTCTTC	CASSVGAGGLDEQFF
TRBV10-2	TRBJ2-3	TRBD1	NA	TGCGCCAGCAGCCGACAGGGACGTAGCACAGATACGCAGTATTTT	CASSRQGRSTDTQYF
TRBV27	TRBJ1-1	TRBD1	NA	TGTGCCACCGCTGTCAGGGGGGACACTGAAGCTTTCTTT	CATAVRGDTEAFF
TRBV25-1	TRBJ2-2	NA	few	TGTGCCAGCAGTCCTCGACTGGGCACCGGGGAGCTGTTTTTT	CASSPRLGTGELFF
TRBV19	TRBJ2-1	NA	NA	TGTGCCAGTAGTCCCCCCGAGAGCTCCTACAATGAGCAGTTCTTC	CASSPPESSYNEQFF
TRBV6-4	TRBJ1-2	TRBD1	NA	TGTGCCAGCAGTGTCCCGGGACAGGGCACCCCTAACTATGGCTACACCTTC	CASSVPGQGTPNYGYTF